Following are 5 T cell receptor beta chains from one sample sequenced in a study of regulatory T cells in long-lasting Graves disease. Indicated time point: newly diagnosed GD, antithyroid drugs for less than 3 months. Extracted PBMC RNA gave rise to the TCR library. Arm-PCR of CDR3 regions and iRepertoire HTBI primers were the basis on which TCR beta libraries were built. TCRdb re-analysed the multiplex PCR reads in MiXCR, keeping a single row per CDR3 protein. Among 420,000 or so distinct CDR3 sequences listed, about 17% were seen once. These data were also reused for a study on T cells in Graves' hyperthyroidism and ophthalmopathy.

Sequencing used peripheral blood mononuclear cells (PBMCs), obtained at new diagnosis, from a patient treated with antithyroid drugs. Receptors were obtained from a woman between 18 and 29 years old with Graves disease.

This clonotype was seen a handful of times. The chain has TRBV4-1 and TRBJ2-1; 7 bases line up with TRBD1. The CDR3 has 15 residues. V shed 4 bases and J 1 base; nucleotides not matched to a gene: 4. Germline CDR1 and CDR2: MGHRA and YSYEKL. CDR3 sequence reads: CASSPPGQSYNEQFF. CDR3 nucleotides: TGCGCCAGCAGCCCGCCGGGACAGTCCTACAATGAGCAGTTCTTC.

This clonotype came up many times. The rearrangement uses TRBV7-2 and TRBJ1-5; D gene uncertain. The V gene's germline CDR1 is SGHTA and CDR2 FQGNSA. The germline V and J ends were trimmed by 4 bases and 6 bases, with 10 bases remaining between them. The CDR3 length is 13 residues. The CDR3 coding sequence is TGTGCCAGCAGCTCAATAGGAAGTCAGCCCCAGCATTTT. Amino acids: CASSSIGSQPQHF.

This clonotype was observed many times. The chain combines TRBV29-1 with TRBJ1-2, with 12 bases that match TRBD1. The V gene's germline CDR1 is SQVTM and CDR2 ANQGSEA. CDR3 length equals 15 residues. V dropped 6 bases and J dropped 7; count of bases not matched to a gene: 12. The CDR3 here is CSVPDRDRGRIGYTF. The CDR3 DNA reads TGCAGCGTGCCGGACCGGGACAGGGGGCGTATTGGCTACACCTTC.

The chain uses TRBV11-3 and TRBJ2-1, with D possibly matching TRBD2 (5 bases). The CDR3 consists of 13 residues. V lost 2 bases and J lost 9, with 11 bases in between. Germline V gene sequence: CDR1 SGHNT, CDR2 YENEEA. CDR3 bases: TGTGCCAGCAGCTTATCTAGCCGCGGTGAGCAGTTCTTC. It translates to CASSLSSRGEQFF.

This clonotype was counted ten times or more. The gene calls are TRBV3-1 and TRBJ2-1; 12 positions agree with TRBD1. The V and J ends lost 4 bases and 9 bases, in that order; junction bases with no gene match: 10. The CDR3 contains 16 residues. Germline V gives CDR1 LGHDT, CDR2 YNNKEL (reference sequence). The CDR3 spells CASSPVGTGGGGEQFF. The DNA for the CDR3 is TGTGCCAGCAGCCCCGTGGGGACAGGGGGCGGCGGTGAGCAGTTCTTC.